The T cell receptor beta chain described here comes from a study of T cell responses to AZD1222 COVID-19 vaccine. Germline CDR1 KGHSH, CDR2 LQKENI. The ends were cut back, 3 bases at V and 0 bases at J, with 14 bases in the middle. The CDR3 sequence is 17 residues long. The study, taken as a whole, reports: Mostly white British, mostly female donors; authors suggested clonal diversity may be underestimated. An increase in Spike-specific TCR breadth and depth was observed after two AZD1222 doses.

Remarks on this clone: Antigen: not known.

TCRdb's table, derived via immunoSEQ multiplex PCR, lists solely in-frame clones and lacks some. The repertoire consists of around 92,000 clones, with around 93% occurring once and the leading ten covering about 7.5%. The receptor was isolated from an adult in good health. The chain is built from TRBV18 and TRBJ1-4; no clear D gene. The sample here was peripheral blood, taken on day 0 of AZD1222 vaccination. CDR3 nucleotides: TGTGCCAGCTCACCGAATGCACACCCAACAACTAATGAAAAACTGTTTTTT. This sequence encodes CASSPNAHPTTNEKLFF. The whole variable domain, filled in from reference TRBV18 and TRBJ1-4, reads NAGVMQNPRHLVRRRGQEARLRCSPMKGHSHVYWYRQLPEEGLKFMVYLQKENIIDESGMPKERFSAEFPKEGPSILRIQQVVRGDSAAYFCASSPNAHPTTNEKLFFGSGTQLSVL.